These 32 T cell receptor beta chains originate from one sample sequenced in a study of cytomegalovirus exposure and HLA in healthy donors. Use of 60 Vbeta and 13 Jbeta primers characterized the PCR. The table came from immunoSEQ multiplex PCR; TCRdb's copy has only in-frame clones and leaves some out. Seen here are about 43,000 clones, about 64% observed once, and the top ten hold approximately 12%. Sequencing was done on a sample of PBMCs. The receptors were gathered from a man between 60 and 70 years old in good health and CMV-seropositive.

Remarks on this clone: A single base is all that separates this from a far larger clone, so a read error is likely. This chain connects TRBV27 to TRBJ2-3; perhaps TRBD2 as D (5 bases). This CDR3 region has 17 residues. CDR1 and CDR2 (germline): MNHEY, SMNVEV (reference sequence). CDR3 sequence (DNA): TGTGCCAGCAGCTCTCGGCTGGGTTGGGAGAGCACACATACGCAGTATTTT. It specifies CASSSRLGWESTHTQYF.

A few counts support this clone. The V and J genes are TRBV10-3 and TRBJ2-7; perhaps TRBD2 as D (6 bases). The CDR3 length is 14 residues. Trimming shortened V by 5 bases and J by 7 bases, and 18 bases separated the two germline ends. From germline, CDR1 is ENHRY and CDR2 SYGVKD. CDR3: CAISLGPTGGEQYF. Here the CDR3 DNA reads TGTGCCATCAGTCTCGGCCCTACCGGGGGAGAGCAGTACTTC.

The genes are TRBV11-1 and TRBJ2-1; 9 positions match TRBD1. Trimming at V came to 3 bases and at J to 7 bases, leaving 4 bases not matched to a gene. This CDR3 is built from 14 residues. From germline, CDR1 is SGHAT and CDR2 FQDESV (reference sequence). The DNA for the CDR3 is TGTGCCAGCAGCTTTTGGACAGGGGTAAATGAGCAGTTCTTC. Its protein product is CASSFWTGVNEQFF.

This clone showed up just a few times. The J gene is TRBJ2-3, the V gene TRBV2, with TRBD1 identical over 7 bases. Trimming removed 6 bases from V and 4 bases from J; junction bases left unmatched: 4. Germline loops: CDR1 SNHLY, CDR2 FYNNEI. The length of the CDR3 is 13 residues. The CDR3 DNA reads TGTGCCAGCAGCCCCGACAGGGCAGATACGCAGTATTTT. Translated: CASSPDRADTQYF.

The CDR3 nucleotides are TGTGCCAGCAGCCCGGTTGGGGGGTACGAGCAGTACTTC. Amino acid sequence: CASSPVGGYEQYF. The chain has TRBV7-2 and TRBJ2-7; D may be TRBD2 (6 bases). Trimming took off 5 bases at V and 4 bases at J, with 12 bases between the two ends. Germline lookup yields CDR1 SGHTA and CDR2 FQGNSA. This CDR3 region has 13 residues.

The J gene is TRBJ2-1, the V gene TRBV27; D uncertain. Between the trimmed V and J ends, which lost 4 bases and 0 bases, there was a span of 10 bases. Germline CDR1 MNHEY, CDR2 SMNVEV (reference sequence). The CDR3 has 15 amino acids. The CDR3 loop is CASSSRVSSYNEQFF. DNA for the CDR3: TGTGCCAGCAGTTCGCGTGTAAGCTCCTACAATGAGCAGTTCTTC.

The CDR3, as DNA: TGTGCCACCCTCGACAGGGAAGGAGGGGCCAACGTCCTGACTTTC. Translated, it gives CATLDREGGANVLTF. The chain combines TRBV15 with TRBJ2-6, with 7 nucleotides matching TRBD1. Germline CDR1 reads LNHNV; CDR2 reads YYDKDF (reference sequence). Unmatched junction bases numbered 8, after V lost 8 bases and J lost 4 bases. The CDR3 extends over 15 amino acids.

This clone has a single count. CDR3 sequence (DNA): TGTGCCAGCAGCTTTTTCCCCGAGGGGACCCAGTACTTC. Protein sequence: CASSFFPEGTQYF. This chain joins TRBV5-4 and TRBJ2-5; weak D call: TRBD2 (5 bases). Trimming removed 2 bases at V and 7 bases at J, with 12 bases between. Germline V gene lookup returns CDR1 SGHNT and CDR2 YYREEE (reference sequence). This CDR3 has 13 amino acids.

The rearrangement uses TRBV2 and TRBJ1-1; possible D gene TRBD1, 5 bases. Trimming removed 1 base from V and 0 bases from J, with 6 bases in between. Germline V CDR1 and CDR2: SNHLY, FYNNEI. The CDR3 runs to 14 residues. Written as DNA, the CDR3 is TGTGCCAGCAGTGAAGGACAGCTGAACACTGAAGCTTTCTTT. Its translation is CASSEGQLNTEAFF.

This clone was seen a few times. The genes are TRBV5-1 and TRBJ2-7, with D maybe TRBD2 (5 bases). Trimming left V 0 bases short and J 2 bases short, with 6 bases between. CDR1 is SGHRS and CDR2 is YFSETQ in the germline V gene. The CDR3 runs to 13 residues. The CDR3 loop reads CASSLEGAYEQYF. The CDR3 DNA follows: TGCGCCAGCAGCTTGGAGGGAGCCTACGAGCAGTACTTC.

The chain couples TRBV4-1 to TRBJ2-3, with 11 bases matching TRBD2. CDR3 length equals 16 residues. With 3 bases clipped from V and 2 bases from J, the junction kept 4 bases outside the gene matches. In germline, CDR1 is MGHRA, CDR2 YSYEKL. The CDR3 loop reads CASSQIAGGNTDTQYF. In nucleotides, the CDR3 is TGCGCCAGCAGCCAGATAGCGGGAGGGAACACAGATACGCAGTATTTT.

The J gene is TRBJ2-7, the V gene TRBV5-1, with unresolved D. Per germline, CDR1 SGHRS and CDR2 YFSETQ. The CDR3 is made up of 15 amino acids. V was clipped by 4 bases and J by 4 bases, with 18 bases between them. The CDR3 sequence: CASSPQFLIGYEQYF. CDR3 sequence (DNA): TGCGCCAGCAGCCCGCAGTTCCTCATCGGGTACGAGCAGTACTTC. Complete variable domain (other parts from reference TRBV5-1 and TRBJ2-7): KAGVTQTPRYLIKTRGQQVTLSCSPISGHRSVSWYQQTPGQGLQFLFEYFSETQRNKGNFPGRFSGRQFSNSRSEMNVSTLELGDSALYLCASSPQFLIGYEQYFGPGTRLTVT.

This sequence joins TRBV28 and TRBJ2-1; D is uncertain. Germline CDR1 is MDHEN and CDR2 is SYDVKM. V lost 2 bases and J 6 bases, leaving 8 bases between the germline ends. The CDR3 is 13 residues long. CDR3 amino acids: CASSLKTPNEQFF. CDR3 coding DNA: TGTGCCAGCAGTTTAAAGACTCCCAATGAGCAGTTCTTC.

This chain joins TRBV7-3 and TRBJ2-3; D remains unclear. The CDR3 length is 14 residues. V was pared by 0 bases and J by 4 bases, with 8 bases between. The germline V gene encodes CDR1 SGHTA and CDR2 FQGTGA. As DNA, the CDR3 is TGTGCCAGCAGCTTAACGGTTGAGGCAGATACGCAGTATTTT. It translates to CASSLTVEADTQYF.

The V and J genes are TRBV5-1 and TRBJ2-1; D unresolved. The CDR3 runs 14 residues. V was pared by 4 bases and J by 0 bases, with 8 bases between. Germline values: CDR1 SGHRS, CDR2 YFSETQ. CDR3 protein: CASSLGDSYNEQFF. CDR3 DNA: TGCGCCAGCAGCCTCGGTGACTCCTACAATGAGCAGTTCTTC.

CDR3 sequence reads: CASSLGGSNSETQYF. The DNA for the CDR3 is TGTGCCAGCAGCTTAGGCGGGAGTAATTCGGAGACCCAGTACTTC. The chain recombines TRBV11-2 with TRBJ2-5, with 7 bases lining up with TRBD2. The germline V gene has CDR1 SGHAT and CDR2 FQNNGV. The CDR3 is 15 residues long. Trimming cost V 1 base and J 5 bases; bases outside gene matches: 7.

A single count supports this clone. CDR3 residues: CASSLRTDTQYF. The CDR3 nucleotides read TGTGCCAGCAGCTTGCGGACAGATACGCAGTATTTT. The V gene is TRBV5-4, the J gene TRBJ2-3; no clear D gene. Per the germline V gene, CDR1 is SGHNT and CDR2 is YYREEE (reference sequence). Trimming stripped 1 base from V and 3 bases from J, with 3 bases between. There are 12 residues in the CDR3.

The V and J genes are TRBV6-5 and TRBJ2-5, with 7 bases lining up with TRBD2. Germline loops: CDR1 MNHEY, CDR2 SVGAGI. Losses at the gene ends were 7 bases for V and 4 bases for J; bases not matched to a gene: 9. The CDR3 spans 14 residues. CDR3 region: CASIPAGRGETQYF. As DNA, the CDR3 is TGTGCCAGCATCCCGGCGGGGAGGGGAGAGACCCAGTACTTC.

The gene calls are TRBV7-3 and TRBJ1-3, with 11 bases lining up with TRBD1. The germline V gene encodes CDR1 SGHTA and CDR2 FQGTGA. Trimming removed 5 bases from V and 7 bases from J; junction bases left unmatched: 4. CDR3 length equals 14 residues. The CDR3 nucleotides read TGTGCCAGCAGCCCCGGGACAGGGGGGAACACCATATATTTT. Its translation is CASSPGTGGNTIYF.

The chain has TRBV19 and TRBJ2-3; weak D call: TRBD2 (5 bases). In germline, CDR1 is LNHDA, CDR2 SQIVND (reference sequence). V was pared by 3 bases and J by 5 bases, with 12 bases between. The length of the CDR3 is 14 residues. The CDR3 reads CASSMRLAQDTQYF. The CDR3 DNA is TGTGCCAGTAGTATGAGGCTAGCCCAAGATACGCAGTATTTT.

V gene TRBV4-3 combines with J gene TRBJ1-3; D gene ambiguous. The CDR3 runs to 15 residues. V lost 0 bases and J 4 bases, leaving 10 bases between the germline ends. CDR1 and CDR2 (germline): LGHNA, YSLEER. CDR3 nucleotides: TGCGCCAGCAGCCAAGATTTTACCGGGGGAAACACCATATATTTT. Its translation: CASSQDFTGGNTIYF.

The J gene is TRBJ2-1, the V gene TRBV4-3, with TRBD2 as a possible D gene (5 bases). CDR1 and CDR2 (germline): LGHNA, YSLEER. V was shortened by 0 bases and J by 8 bases, with 14 bases between the two germline ends. The length of the CDR3 is 15 residues. CDR3 sequence reads: CASSQDRDPNYEQFF. The CDR3 nucleotides read TGCGCCAGCAGCCAAGATCGGGATCCGAATTATGAGCAGTTCTTC.

This clone was found a few times. The gene calls are TRBV7-9 and TRBJ1-4, with 10 nucleotides matching TRBD1. Germline assignment: CDR1 SEHNR and CDR2 FQNEAQ (reference sequence). The CDR3 length is 15 residues. V shed 5 bases and J 7 bases; nucleotides not matched to a gene: 7. The CDR3 region has the DNA TGTGCCAGCAGCCCTTGGGACAGGGGTAGTGAAAAACTGTTTTTT. It is translated as CASSPWDRGSEKLFF.

The V gene is TRBV28, the J gene TRBJ2-1; weak D call: TRBD1 (5 bases). Germline values: CDR1 MDHEN, CDR2 SYDVKM. Trimming shortened V by 3 bases and J by 4 bases, and 10 bases separated the two germline ends. The CDR3 is made up of 14 amino acids. CDR3 amino acids: CASSFLTEYNEQFF. CDR3 coding DNA: TGTGCCAGCAGTTTTTTGACAGAGTACAATGAGCAGTTCTTC.

The chain couples TRBV30 to TRBJ1-2; tentative D call: TRBD1 (6 bases). Trimming took off 4 bases at V and 6 bases at J, with 12 bases between the two ends. CDR3 length: 12 amino acids. CDR1 and CDR2 (germline): GTSNPN, SVGIG (reference sequence). CDR3 bases: TGTGCCTGGAAAACAGGGTTCAATGGCTACACCTTC. It specifies CAWKTGFNGYTF.

V and J are TRBV9 and TRBJ2-3; 8 bases fit TRBD1. The CDR3 contains 17 residues. Germline loops: CDR1 SGDLS, CDR2 YYNGEE. The V and J ends lost 4 bases and 6 bases, in that order; junction bases with no gene match: 16. Here the CDR3 DNA reads TGTGCCAGCAGCCCGAGAAGACAGGGGTTTGGGCAGGATACGCAGTATTTT. Its translation is CASSPRRQGFGQDTQYF.

J is TRBJ2-1 and V is TRBV11-2; TRBD2 matches at 11 bases. There are 17 residues in the CDR3. V was pared by 2 bases and J by 3 bases, with 6 bases of the junction left unmatched. Germline V lookup: CDR1 SGHAT, CDR2 FQNNGV. The CDR3 nucleotides read TGTGCCAGCAGCTTACGCCTAGCGGGAGGCAACTACAATGAGCAGTTCTTC. It is translated as CASSLRLAGGNYNEQFF.

Here the CDR3 reads CASSLAGNNYGYTF. The CDR3 DNA follows: TGTGCCAGCAGCTTGGCAGGGAATAACTATGGCTACACCTTC. The chain employs TRBV5-5 and TRBJ1-2; D might be TRBD1 (5 bases). This CDR3 contains 14 residues. Germline V gene sequence: CDR1 SGHKS, CDR2 YYEKEE (reference sequence). Trimming cost V 0 bases and J 1 base, with 7 bases left between them. Full variable domain (rest looked up from reference TRBV5-5 and TRBJ1-2): DAGVTQSPTHLIKTRGQQVTLRCSPISGHKSVSWYQQVLGQGPQFIFQYYEKEERGRGNFPDRFSARQFPNYSSELNVNALLLGDSALYLCASSLAGNNYGYTFGSGTRLTVV.

The V gene is TRBV11-1, the J gene TRBJ2-7, with 8 bases that match TRBD1. Germline V gene sequence: CDR1 SGHAT, CDR2 FQDESV (reference sequence). J gave up 6 bases and V 6 bases, and 13 bases lay outside the gene matches. The CDR3 runs 15 residues. The CDR3 is CASSDIRTGMGEQYF. Written as DNA, the CDR3 is TGTGCCAGCAGTGACATCCGGACAGGGATGGGCGAGCAGTACTTC.

The sample holds a few counts of this clone. The chain joins TRBV28 to TRBJ1-1, with 8 bases matching TRBD1. V was clipped by 3 bases and J by 5 bases; unmatched bases: 8. Germline CDR1 MDHEN, CDR2 SYDVKM. CDR3 length equals 15 residues. CDR3 residues: CASSFSRGRRTEAFF. CDR3 sequence (DNA): TGTGCCAGCAGTTTTTCCAGGGGGCGACGGACTGAAGCTTTCTTT.

This clone occurred a few times. The chain recombines TRBV19 with TRBJ2-5, with TRBD1 matching over 9 bases. The CDR3 sequence is 13 residues long. CDR1 LNHDA and CDR2 SQIVND come from the germline V gene (reference sequence). Germline trimming cut 6 bases from V and 4 bases from J; bases unmatched to any gene: 3. This chain's CDR3 is CASSKTGGETQYF. The CDR3, as DNA: TGTGCCAGTAGCAAGACAGGGGGAGAGACCCAGTACTTC.

The table lists this clone with a few counts. This chain joins TRBV7-9 and TRBJ2-5; perhaps TRBD1 as D (5 bases). Germline V gives CDR1 SEHNR, CDR2 FQNEAQ (reference sequence). V lost 0 bases, J lost 5 bases, and 13 bases lay in between. This CDR3 spans 15 amino acids. The CDR3 nucleotides are TGTGCCAGCAGCTTAGCGCTGGGCAGGGTCGAGACCCAGTACTTC. Amino acids: CASSLALGRVETQYF. The whole variable domain, filled in from reference TRBV7-9 and TRBJ2-5, reads DTGVSQNPRHKITKRGQNVTFRCDPISEHNRLYWYRQTLGQGPEFLTYFQNEAQLEKSRLLSDRFSAERPKGSFSTLEIQRTEQGDSAMYLCASSLALGRVETQYFGPGTRLLVL.